The rows below give T cell receptor beta chains drawn from one sample of a study of blood T cell repertoires in COVID-19. Produced via immunoSEQ multiplex PCR; TCRdb's table is partial and in-frame only. The sample lists tens of thousands of clones; roughly four fifths were seen once. The sequenced sample consisted of peripheral blood. Receptors were obtained from a woman aged 60-75 years with acute or convalescent COVID-19. Both conserved end residues are part of each CDR3. The D gene is left open where the match is weak. The size entry is marked missing in some rows and otherwise reads once, few, many or a size class.

J,V,size,D,DNA,CDR3
TRBJ2-3,TRBV30,-,TRBD2,TGTGCCTGCGAGCGGGGGGGCAAGCGGAGCACAGATACGCAGTATTTT,CACERGGKRSTDTQYF
TRBJ1-1,TRBV20-1,-,-,TGCAATACATTTGCGGGGGCTGAAGCTTTCTTT,CNTFAGAEAFF
TRBJ1-5,TRBV19,-,-,TGTGCCAGTAGTATAAGAGACTTAACCATGGGAGGTTGGAGCAATCAGCCCCAGCATTTT,CASSIRDLTMGGWSNQPQHF
TRBJ2-2,TRBV30,few,-,TGTGCCTGGAACAGACAAGCGAACACCGGGGAGCTGTTTTTT,CAWNRQANTGELFF
TRBJ1-4,TRBV5-4,-,TRBD1,TGTGCCAGCAGCTTGGCCCGACAGGGCCAGAGGGAAAAACTGTTTTTT,CASSLARQGQREKLFF
TRBJ1-3,TRBV13,-,TRBD1,TGTGCCAGCAGCTTCAGGGGGAGAAACACCATATATTTT,CASSFRGRNTIYF
TRBJ1-2,TRBV3-1/TRBV3-2,-,-,TGTGCCAGCAGCTTTGACAAGATTCAGGGCTACACCTTC,CASSFDKIQGYTF
TRBJ1-1,TRBV6-6,-,-,TGTGCCGCCCGAGGAACGGGCAGGGGAAACACTGAAGCTTTCTTT,CAARGTGRGNTEAFF
TRBJ1-1,TRBV7-9,-,-,TGTGCCAGCAGCTACTCGGAGAACCATAACACTGAAGCTTTCTTT,CASSYSENHNTEAFF
TRBJ2-2,TRBV28,-,TRBD2,TGTGCCAGCAGTTCCCCCAGTAGCGGGAGATCTAAGACCGGGGAGCTGTTTTTT,CASSSPSSGRSKTGELFF
TRBJ2-1,TRBV5-1,-,TRBD2,TGCGCCAGCAGCCTCTCGGCTAGCGGGGGGTACAATGAGCAGTTCTTC,CASSLSASGGYNEQFF
TRBJ1-2,TRBV12-3/TRBV12-4,-,-,TGTGCCAGCAGTGAGGACAGAGACTATGGCTACACCTTC,CASSEDRDYGYTF
TRBJ2-3,TRBV28,-,TRBD2,TGTGCCACGGCGGGCGGAACTAGCGGGATAGCAGATACGCAGTATTTT,CATAGGTSGIADTQYF
TRBJ2-1,TRBV19,once,TRBD1,TGTGCCAGTAGTACCCAAAGACAGGGTTTCAGTTTTGGGAATGAGCAGTTCTTC,CASSTQRQGFSFGNEQFF
TRBJ1-1,TRBV10-3,few,TRBD1,TGTGCCACCGGACAGGGGTCGAACGCTGAAGCTTTCTTT,CATGQGSNAEAFF
TRBJ1-6,TRBV5-6,-,-,TGTGCCAGCAGCTTTGTTGGGGGCGGCGCGGAGAATTCACCCCTCCACTTT,CASSFVGGGAENSPLHF
TRBJ2-2,TRBV11-2,-,TRBD1,TGTGCCAGCAGCCCGTGGGGACAGGGGGCAACCGGGGAGCTGTTTTTT,CASSPWGQGATGELFF
TRBJ2-5,TRBV5-5,-,TRBD1,TGTGCCAGCAGCCTCTGGACAGGGGTAGAGACCCAGTACTTC,CASSLWTGVETQYF
TRBJ2-2,TRBV4-2,-,-,TGTGCCAGCAGCCAAGATCATCTGTCCGGGAACACCGGGGAGCTGTTTTTT,CASSQDHLSGNTGELFF
TRBJ2-5,TRBV6-5,-,TRBD2,TGTGCCAGCAGTTACGCTAGCGGGATGGGGTGGGAGACCCAGTACTTC,CASSYASGMGWETQYF
TRBJ2-5,TRBV9,-,-,TGTGCCAGCAGCGTAGCTGCGGGGGCGAGGGAGACCCAGTACTTC,CASSVAAGARETQYF
TRBJ1-4,TRBV28,-,TRBD1,TGTGCCAGCAGCACCCCGGGACAGGGAAATGAAAAACTGTTTTTT,CASSTPGQGNEKLFF
TRBJ2-2,TRBV9,-,TRBD1,TGTGCCAGCAGCGTGGCACAGGGGTTTCGGACCGGGGAGCTGTTTTTT,CASSVAQGFRTGELFF
TRBJ2-7,TRBV5-4,-,-,TGTGCCAGCAGCGGAGACAGATTCTCCTACGAGCAGTACTTC,CASSGDRFSYEQYF
TRBJ2-7,TRBV7-5,-,-,TGTGCCAGAAGTCCTAAGGTCGGCAGGCAGCCCTACGAGCAGTACTTC,CARSPKVGRQPYEQYF
TRBJ1-3,TRBV12-3/TRBV12-4,-,-,TGTGCCAGCAGTTTGGGCAGGGAAGACACCATATATTTT,CASSLGREDTIYF